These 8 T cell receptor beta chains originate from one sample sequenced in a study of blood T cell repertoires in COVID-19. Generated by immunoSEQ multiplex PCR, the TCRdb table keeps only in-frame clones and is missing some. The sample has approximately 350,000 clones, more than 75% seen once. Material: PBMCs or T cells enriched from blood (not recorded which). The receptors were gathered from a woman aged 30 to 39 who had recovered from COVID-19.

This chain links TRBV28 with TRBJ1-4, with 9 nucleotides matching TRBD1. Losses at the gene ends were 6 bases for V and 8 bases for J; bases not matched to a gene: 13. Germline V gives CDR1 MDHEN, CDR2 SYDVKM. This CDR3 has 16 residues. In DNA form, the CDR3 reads TGTGCCAGCAGCCGAGTAGGTGGACAGGGGCAAGAAAAACTGTTTTTT. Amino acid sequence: CASSRVGGQGQEKLFF.

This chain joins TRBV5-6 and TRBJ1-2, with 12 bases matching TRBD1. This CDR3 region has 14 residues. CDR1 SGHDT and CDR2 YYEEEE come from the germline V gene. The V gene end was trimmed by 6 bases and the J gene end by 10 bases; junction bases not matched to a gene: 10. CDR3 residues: CASTRDRGRIDYTF. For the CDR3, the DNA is TGTGCCAGCACCAGGGACAGGGGGCGGATCGACTACACCTTC.

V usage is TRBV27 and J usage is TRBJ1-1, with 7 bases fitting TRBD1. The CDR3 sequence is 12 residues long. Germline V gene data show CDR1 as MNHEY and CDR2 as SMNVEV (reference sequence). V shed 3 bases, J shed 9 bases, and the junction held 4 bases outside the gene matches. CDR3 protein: CASSFVTGKAFF. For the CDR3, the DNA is TGTGCCAGCAGTTTTGTGACAGGGAAAGCTTTCTTT.

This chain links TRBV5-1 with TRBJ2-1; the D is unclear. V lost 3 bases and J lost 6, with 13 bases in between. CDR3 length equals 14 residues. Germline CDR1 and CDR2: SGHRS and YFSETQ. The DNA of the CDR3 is TGCGCCAGCAGCTCGGAGCCGACTTCCAATGAGCAGTTCTTC. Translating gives CASSSEPTSNEQFF.

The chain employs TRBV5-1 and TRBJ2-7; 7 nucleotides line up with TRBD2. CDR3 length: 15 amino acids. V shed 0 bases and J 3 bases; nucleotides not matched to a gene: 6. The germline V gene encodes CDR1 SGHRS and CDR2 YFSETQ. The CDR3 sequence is CASSLDAGAFYEQYF. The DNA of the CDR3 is TGCGCCAGCAGCTTGGACGCGGGAGCCTTCTACGAGCAGTACTTC.

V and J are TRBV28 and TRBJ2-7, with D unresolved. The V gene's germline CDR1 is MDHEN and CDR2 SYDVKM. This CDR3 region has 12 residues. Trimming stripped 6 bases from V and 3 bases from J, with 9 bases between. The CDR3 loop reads CASSPLRYEQYF. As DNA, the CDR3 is TGTGCCAGCAGCCCCCTTCGCTACGAGCAGTACTTC.

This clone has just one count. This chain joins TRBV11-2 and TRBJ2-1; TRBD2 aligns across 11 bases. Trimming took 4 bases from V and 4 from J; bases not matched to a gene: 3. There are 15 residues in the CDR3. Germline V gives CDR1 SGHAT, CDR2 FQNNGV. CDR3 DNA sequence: TGTGCCAGCAGCTGGACTAGCGGGCTGTACAATGAGCAGTTCTTC. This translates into CASSWTSGLYNEQFF.

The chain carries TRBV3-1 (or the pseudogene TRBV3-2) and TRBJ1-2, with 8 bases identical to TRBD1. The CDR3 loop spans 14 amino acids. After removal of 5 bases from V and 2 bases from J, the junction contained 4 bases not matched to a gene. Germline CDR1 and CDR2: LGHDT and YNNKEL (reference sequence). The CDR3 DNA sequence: TGTGCCAGCAGCTGGGACAGGCCCAACTATGGCTACACCTTC. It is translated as CASSWDRPNYGYTF.